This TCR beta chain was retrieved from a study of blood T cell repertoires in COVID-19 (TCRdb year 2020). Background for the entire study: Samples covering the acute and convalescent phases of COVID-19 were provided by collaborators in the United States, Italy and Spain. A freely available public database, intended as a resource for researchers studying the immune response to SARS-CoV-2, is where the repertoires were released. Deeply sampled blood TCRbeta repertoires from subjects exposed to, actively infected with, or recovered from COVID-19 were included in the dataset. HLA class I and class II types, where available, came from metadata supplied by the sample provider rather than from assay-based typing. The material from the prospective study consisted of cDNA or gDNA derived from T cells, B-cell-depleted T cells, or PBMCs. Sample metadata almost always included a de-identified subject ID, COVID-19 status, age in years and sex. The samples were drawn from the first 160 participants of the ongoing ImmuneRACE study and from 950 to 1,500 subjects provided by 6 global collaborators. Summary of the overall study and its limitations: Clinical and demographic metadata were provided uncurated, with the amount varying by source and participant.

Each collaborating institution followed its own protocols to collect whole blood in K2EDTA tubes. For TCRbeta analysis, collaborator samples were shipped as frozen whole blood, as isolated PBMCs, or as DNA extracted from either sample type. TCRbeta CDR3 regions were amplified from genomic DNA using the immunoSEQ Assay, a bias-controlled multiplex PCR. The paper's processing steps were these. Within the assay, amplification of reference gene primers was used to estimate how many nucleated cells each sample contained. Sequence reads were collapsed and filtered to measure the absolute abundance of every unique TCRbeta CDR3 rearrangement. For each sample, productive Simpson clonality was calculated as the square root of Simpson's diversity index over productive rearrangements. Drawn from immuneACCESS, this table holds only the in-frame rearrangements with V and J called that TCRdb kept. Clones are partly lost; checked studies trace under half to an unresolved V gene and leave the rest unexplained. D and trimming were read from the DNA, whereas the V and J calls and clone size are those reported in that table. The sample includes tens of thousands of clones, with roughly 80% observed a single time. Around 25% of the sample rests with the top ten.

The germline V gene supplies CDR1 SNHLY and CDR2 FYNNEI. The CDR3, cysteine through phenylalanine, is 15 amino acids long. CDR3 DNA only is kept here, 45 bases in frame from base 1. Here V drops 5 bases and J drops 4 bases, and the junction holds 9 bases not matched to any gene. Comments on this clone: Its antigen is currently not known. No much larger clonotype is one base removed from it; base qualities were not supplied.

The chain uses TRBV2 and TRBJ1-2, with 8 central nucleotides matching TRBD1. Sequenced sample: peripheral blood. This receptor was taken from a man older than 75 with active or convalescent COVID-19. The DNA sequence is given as TGTGCCAGCAGTTCCCGGGACAGGAACCCCTATGGCTACACCTTC. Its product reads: CASSSRDRNPYGYTF.